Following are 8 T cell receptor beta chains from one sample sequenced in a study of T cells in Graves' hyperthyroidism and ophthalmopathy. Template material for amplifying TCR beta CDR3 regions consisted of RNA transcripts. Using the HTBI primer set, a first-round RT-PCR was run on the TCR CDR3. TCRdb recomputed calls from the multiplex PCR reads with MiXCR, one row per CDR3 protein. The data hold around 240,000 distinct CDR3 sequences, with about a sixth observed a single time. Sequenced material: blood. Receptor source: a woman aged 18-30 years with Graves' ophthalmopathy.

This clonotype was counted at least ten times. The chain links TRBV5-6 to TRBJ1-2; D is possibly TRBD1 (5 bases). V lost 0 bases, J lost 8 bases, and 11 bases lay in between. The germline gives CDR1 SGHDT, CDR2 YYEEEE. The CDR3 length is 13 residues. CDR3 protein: CASSLVDSYGYTF. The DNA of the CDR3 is TGTGCCAGCAGCTTGGTCGACAGTTACGGCTACACCTTC.

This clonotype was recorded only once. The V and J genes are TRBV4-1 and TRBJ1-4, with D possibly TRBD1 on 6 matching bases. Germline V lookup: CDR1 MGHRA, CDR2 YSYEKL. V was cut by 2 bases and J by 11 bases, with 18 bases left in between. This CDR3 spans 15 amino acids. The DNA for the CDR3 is TGCGCCAGCAGCCAAACAGGGTCCTCTGAACGGAAACTGTTTTTT. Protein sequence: CASSQTGSSERKLFF.

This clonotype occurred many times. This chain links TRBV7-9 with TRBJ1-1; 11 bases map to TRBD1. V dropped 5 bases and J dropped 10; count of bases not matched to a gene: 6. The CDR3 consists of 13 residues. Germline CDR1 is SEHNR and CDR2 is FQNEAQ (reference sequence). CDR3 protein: CASSVGDRGVAFF. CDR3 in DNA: TGTGCCAGCAGCGTAGGGGACAGGGGGGTAGCTTTCTTT.

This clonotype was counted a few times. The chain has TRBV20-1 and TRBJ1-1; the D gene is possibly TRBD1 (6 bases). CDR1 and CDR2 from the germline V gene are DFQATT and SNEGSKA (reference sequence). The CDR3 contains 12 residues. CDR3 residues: CRFWTARGEAFF. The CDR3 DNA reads TGCAGATTCTGGACAGCCAGGGGTGAAGCTTTCTTT.

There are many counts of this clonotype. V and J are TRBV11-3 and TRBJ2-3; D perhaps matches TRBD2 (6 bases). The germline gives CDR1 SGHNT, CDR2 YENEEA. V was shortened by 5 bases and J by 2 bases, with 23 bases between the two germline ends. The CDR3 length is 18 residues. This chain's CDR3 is CASSKRFAGLSFTDTQYF. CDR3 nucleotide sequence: TGTGCCAGCAGCAAGAGGTTCGCGGGACTCTCCTTCACAGATACGCAGTATTTT. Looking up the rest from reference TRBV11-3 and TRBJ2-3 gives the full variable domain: EAGVVQSPRYKIIEKKQPVAFWCNPISGHNTLYWYLQNLGQGPELLIRYENEEAVDDSQLPKDRFSAERLKGVDSTLKIQPAELGDSAVYLCASSKRFAGLSFTDTQYFGPGTRLTVL.

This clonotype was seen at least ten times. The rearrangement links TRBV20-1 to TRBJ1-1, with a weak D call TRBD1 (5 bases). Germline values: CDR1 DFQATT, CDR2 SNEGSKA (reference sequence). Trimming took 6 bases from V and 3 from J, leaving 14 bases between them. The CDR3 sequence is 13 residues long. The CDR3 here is CSARRGADTEAFF. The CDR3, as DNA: TGCAGTGCGCGACGAGGGGCAGACACTGAAGCTTTCTTT.

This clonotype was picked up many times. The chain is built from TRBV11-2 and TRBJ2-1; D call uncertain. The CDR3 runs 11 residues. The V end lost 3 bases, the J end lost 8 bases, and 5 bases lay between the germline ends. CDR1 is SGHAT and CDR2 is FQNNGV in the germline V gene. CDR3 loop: CASSFSYEQFF. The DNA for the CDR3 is TGTGCCAGCAGCTTTTCCTATGAGCAGTTCTTC.

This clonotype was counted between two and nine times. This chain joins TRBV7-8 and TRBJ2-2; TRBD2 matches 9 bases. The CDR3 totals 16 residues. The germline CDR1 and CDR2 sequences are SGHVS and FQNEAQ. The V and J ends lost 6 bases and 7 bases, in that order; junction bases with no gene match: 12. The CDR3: CASRDDAGGRGGELFF. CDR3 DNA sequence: TGTGCCAGCAGGGACGATGCGGGGGGGCGCGGCGGGGAGCTGTTTTTT.